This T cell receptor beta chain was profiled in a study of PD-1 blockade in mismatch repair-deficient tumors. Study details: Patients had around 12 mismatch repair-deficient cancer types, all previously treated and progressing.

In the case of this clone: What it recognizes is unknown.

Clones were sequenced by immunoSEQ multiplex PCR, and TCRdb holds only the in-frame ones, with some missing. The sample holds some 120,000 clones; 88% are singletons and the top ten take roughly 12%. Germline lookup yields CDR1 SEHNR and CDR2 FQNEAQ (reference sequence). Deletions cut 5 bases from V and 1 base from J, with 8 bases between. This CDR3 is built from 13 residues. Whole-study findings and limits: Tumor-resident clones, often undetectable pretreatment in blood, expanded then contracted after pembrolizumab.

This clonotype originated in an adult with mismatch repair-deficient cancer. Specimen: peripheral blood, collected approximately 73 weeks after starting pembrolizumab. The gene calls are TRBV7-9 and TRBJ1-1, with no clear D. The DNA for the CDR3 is TGTGCCAGCAGCCCCGGGTCGAACACTGAAGCTTTCTTT. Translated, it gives CASSPGSNTEAFF.